Below, 30 T cell receptor beta chains from the same sample are listed, as sequenced in a study of blood T cells in healthy people across ages (dated by TCRdb to between 2015 and 2016). Library preparation employed 5' RACE. The sample was run on an Illumina HiSeq 2500. The second PCR ran for about 6 to 12 cycles and used a J-beta primer mix along with a sample-barcoded 5' primer. The raw public reads went through TCRdb reprocessing: fastp at Q25, MiXCR clone calling, in-frame beta chains kept. Rows merge per CDR3 protein into single entries with the most common DNA and genes. This sample lists about 1.5 million distinct CDR3 sequences; roughly 43% were detected once. The ten largest clones add up to just over 4% of the sample. Sequencing used blood. Receptors originate from a woman in her late teens or twenties in good health.

The rearrangement links TRBV4-2 to TRBJ2-7; D is perhaps TRBD2 (6 bases). Trimming took off 1 base at V and 3 bases at J, with 10 bases between the two ends. The germline V gene encodes CDR1 LGHNA and CDR2 YNFKEQ. The CDR3 is made up of 14 amino acids. The CDR3 coding sequence is TGTGCCAGCAGCCAAGGAAGGCGGGGCTACGAGCAGTACTTC. It yields the protein CASSQGRRGYEQYF.

This clonotype occurred a few times. The gene calls are TRBV6-5 and TRBJ2-3; 9 nucleotides line up with TRBD1. Trimming cost V 6 bases and J 4 bases; bases outside gene matches: 8. Germline-derived CDR1 and CDR2 are MNHEY and SVGAGI. This CDR3 contains 15 residues. The CDR3 reads CASRRTGGRPDTQYF. The CDR3 bases are TGTGCCAGCAGACGAACAGGGGGCCGGCCAGATACGCAGTATTTT.

The chain carries TRBV5-1 and TRBJ2-5, with 8 bases that match TRBD2. This CDR3 spans 15 amino acids. Trimming cost V 3 bases and J 1 base; bases outside gene matches: 5. The V gene's germline CDR1 is SGHRS and CDR2 YFSETQ. In nucleotides, the CDR3 is TGCGCCAGCAGCTCCGATAGCGGGGCCCAAGAGACCCAGTACTTC. Translation: CASSSDSGAQETQYF.

As for this clonotype: This may come from a read error, since a much larger clone is one base off. The chain employs TRBV7-2 and TRBJ2-7, with D possibly being TRBD2 (6 bases). The CDR3 contains 13 residues. From germline, CDR1 is SGHTA and CDR2 FQGNSA. CDR3: CVSSLAETGLQYF. The CDR3 DNA sequence: TGTGTCAGCAGCTTAGCGGAAACAGGTTTGCAGTACTTC.

The rearrangement uses TRBV11-2 and TRBJ2-7; no firm D call. Germline CDR1 is SGHAT and CDR2 is FQNNGV. With 5 bases removed from V and 1 base from J, the gap between germline ends came to 24 bases. This CDR3 is built from 18 residues. CDR3 DNA sequence: TGTGCCAGCAGCCCCGATCCACGAGTCAAGCGCCAATCCTACGAGCAGTACTTC. As protein: CASSPDPRVKRQSYEQYF.

This clonotype was detected only a few times. The gene calls are TRBV12-3 or TRBV12-4 and TRBJ2-5, with a possible D match to TRBD2 (6 bases). The J call may be mistaken, given a closer DNA end match to TRBJ2-7. This CDR3 region has 13 residues. The CDR3 DNA reads as TGTGCCAGCAGTTTGCAGGGAGGAAACGAGCAGTACTTC. Translated: CASSLQGGNEQYF.

The J gene is TRBJ2-1, the V gene TRBV29-1; no clear D. Germline values: CDR1 SQVTM, CDR2 ANQGSEA. V was trimmed by 2 bases and J by 13 bases, leaving 18 bases between them. The CDR3 has 13 amino acids. Here the CDR3 reads CSVENRLAETQFF. CDR3 DNA sequence: TGCAGCGTTGAAAACCGACTGGCCGAGACCCAGTTCTTC.

This clonotype was seen only a few times. V and J are TRBV6-6 and TRBJ2-7; the match to TRBD2 covers 11 bases. CDR1 and CDR2 from the germline V gene are MNHNY and SVGAGI (reference sequence). The CDR3 contains 16 residues. V was pared by 5 bases and J by 2 bases, with 8 bases of the junction left unmatched. CDR3 region: CASSRNSGREAYEQYF. The CDR3 DNA reads TGTGCCAGCAGTAGAAATAGCGGGAGGGAGGCCTACGAGCAGTACTTC.

J is TRBJ2-1 and V is TRBV5-1; D gene ambiguous. V was shortened by 0 bases and J by 10 bases, with 8 bases between the two germline ends. The CDR3 loop spans 12 amino acids. The germline V gene encodes CDR1 SGHRS and CDR2 YFSETQ. CDR3 residues: CASSLADSEQFF. CDR3 nucleotide sequence: TGCGCCAGCAGCTTGGCGGATTCGGAGCAGTTCTTC.

This clonotype was observed a handful of times. V is TRBV20-1 and J is TRBJ2-5, with D uncertain. Germline CDR1 reads DFQATT; CDR2 reads SNEGSKA (reference sequence). The CDR3 is made up of 12 amino acids. V was clipped by 6 bases and J by 0 bases, with 8 bases between them. Written as DNA, the CDR3 is TGCAGTGCCCATAGCCACCAAGAGACCCAGTACTTC. This codes for CSAHSHQETQYF.

This sequence joins TRBV3-1 and TRBJ2-1, with TRBD1 as a possible D gene (6 bases). The V and J ends lost 0 bases and 12 bases respectively, with 21 bases between them. Germline V gene lookup returns CDR1 LGHDT and CDR2 YNNKEL (reference sequence). This CDR3 has 16 residues. The CDR3 here is CASSQEQGGVSRGQFF. DNA of the CDR3: TGTGCCAGCAGCCAAGAACAGGGTGGGGTATCACGAGGGCAGTTCTTC.

The sample holds a few counts of this clonotype. The chain has TRBV9 and TRBJ2-3; D gene unclear. The germline V gene encodes CDR1 SGDLS and CDR2 YYNGEE. V dropped 3 bases and J dropped 2 bases, with 16 bases sitting between them. The CDR3 consists of 16 residues. The CDR3 protein is CASSGRGAAITDTQYF. The CDR3 nucleotides are TGTGCCAGCAGCGGGAGAGGCGCAGCGATCACAGATACGCAGTATTTT.

Written as DNA, the CDR3 is TGCAGCGTTACAGAGAGCACAGATACGCAGTATTTT. Protein: CSVTESTDTQYF. The chain couples TRBV29-1 to TRBJ2-3; D not certain. Germline assignment: CDR1 SQVTM and CDR2 ANQGSEA. V was trimmed by 5 bases and J by 0 bases, leaving 6 bases between them. This CDR3 region has 12 residues.

The J gene is TRBJ2-1, the V gene TRBV7-2; no definite D call. The CDR3 sequence is 12 residues long. Germline V CDR1 and CDR2: SGHTA, FQGNSA. CDR3 sequence: CASGSRYNEQFF. The CDR3 nucleotides are TGTGCTTCCGGTTCCCGCTACAATGAGCAGTTCTTC.

This chain links TRBV12-3 or TRBV12-4 with TRBJ1-4; D call uncertain. The V gene lost 6 bases and the J gene lost 6 bases, with 5 bases spanning the gap. The CDR3 runs 11 residues. The CDR3 sequence is CASRQYEKLFF. The CDR3, as DNA: TGTGCCAGCAGACAGTATGAAAAACTGTTTTTT.

Here the CDR3 reads CASSLVGSVTGELFF. The CDR3 DNA sequence: TGTGCCAGCAGCTTAGTTGGTAGTGTCACCGGGGAGCTGTTTTTT. V gene TRBV7-2 combines with J gene TRBJ2-2; no clear D. In germline, CDR1 is SGHTA, CDR2 FQGNSA. V lost 1 base, J lost 4 bases, and 10 bases lay in between. There are 15 residues in the CDR3.

The V gene is TRBV24-1, the J gene TRBJ1-1; D is uncertain. The ends were cut back, 2 bases at V and 6 bases at J, with 9 bases in the middle. The germline V gene encodes CDR1 KGHDR and CDR2 SFDVKD. This CDR3 has 13 amino acids. CDR3 in amino acids: CATSDSLHPEAFF. CDR3 coding DNA: TGTGCCACCAGTGATTCGCTACATCCTGAAGCTTTCTTT.

The rearrangement links TRBV12-3 or TRBV12-4 to TRBJ2-5, with D possibly called TRBD1 or TRBD2 (5 bases each). The CDR3 loop spans 14 amino acids. The V gene lost 3 bases and the J gene lost 2 bases, with 10 bases spanning the gap. CDR3 coding DNA: TGTGCCAGCAGTTTTCGGGGCGATCAAGAGACCCAGTACTTC. Translated: CASSFRGDQETQYF.

The gene calls are TRBV2 and TRBJ2-1, with D possibly being TRBD2 (6 bases). Per the germline V gene, CDR1 is SNHLY and CDR2 is FYNNEI. Trimming removed 4 bases at V and 2 bases at J, with 12 bases between. This CDR3 has 15 residues. CDR3 sequence (DNA): TGTGCCAGCAGTGGGACTACCAGCCCCTACAATGAGCAGTTCTTC. This translates into CASSGTTSPYNEQFF.

This sequence joins TRBV4-3 and TRBJ1-6, with a possible D match to TRBD1 (5 bases). From germline, CDR1 is LGHNA and CDR2 YSLEER. Trimming took off 4 bases at V and 10 bases at J, with 14 bases between the two ends. This CDR3 spans 14 amino acids. CDR3 amino acids: CASSRGRGNSPLHF. Here the CDR3 DNA reads TGCGCCAGCAGCCGGGGAAGGGGAAACTCACCCCTCCACTTT.

This clonotype has just one count. The rearrangement joins TRBV28 to TRBJ2-1, with a possible D match to TRBD1 (6 bases). The V end lost 8 bases, the J end lost 1 base, and 12 bases lay between the germline ends. The CDR3 covers 14 residues. Germline V gene data show CDR1 as MDHEN and CDR2 as SYDVKM. This chain's CDR3 is CASGLGASYNEQFF. CDR3 nucleotides: TGTGCCAGCGGGCTGGGGGCTTCCTACAATGAGCAGTTCTTC.

V gene TRBV29-1 combines with J gene TRBJ1-4; no definite D call. CDR1 is SQVTM, CDR2 ANQGSEA, per germline. The CDR3 covers 14 residues. V shed 2 bases and J shed 6 bases, with 13 bases lying between them. The CDR3 DNA is TGCAGCGTTGAATCGGGGAGCGGCCATGAAAAACTGTTTTTT. Translating gives CSVESGSGHEKLFF.

This chain uses TRBV20-1 with TRBJ1-5; TRBD1 matches 8 bases. Losses at the gene ends were 6 bases for V and 6 bases for J; bases not matched to a gene: 10. From germline, CDR1 is DFQATT and CDR2 SNEGSKA (reference sequence). This CDR3 comprises 14 residues. The CDR3 is CSARTGPQSQPQHF. CDR3 sequence (DNA): TGCAGTGCCCGGACAGGGCCACAGAGTCAGCCCCAGCATTTT.

This clonotype was seen more than once but under ten times. The gene calls are TRBV7-9 and TRBJ2-3; D may match TRBD1 or TRBD2 (6 bases each). V dropped 5 bases and J dropped 2 bases, with 14 bases sitting between them. Germline CDR1 and CDR2: SEHNR and FQNEAQ (reference sequence). The CDR3 totals 15 residues. CDR3 nucleotide sequence: TGTGCCAGCAGCCGACCAACGGGGGCCACAGATACGCAGTATTTT. Translating gives CASSRPTGATDTQYF.

V is TRBV30 and J is TRBJ1-5; the D is unclear. V shed 8 bases and J shed 0 bases, with 8 bases lying between them. The CDR3 consists of 12 residues. The germline gives CDR1 GTSNPN, CDR2 SVGIG (reference sequence). CDR3 region: CAREYSNQPQHF. Here the CDR3 DNA reads TGTGCCCGAGAGTATAGCAATCAGCCCCAGCATTTT.

This rearrangement joins TRBV20-1 to TRBJ1-5, with 7 nucleotides matching TRBD1. Germline lookup yields CDR1 DFQATT and CDR2 SNEGSKA (reference sequence). The CDR3 totals 14 residues. The junction had 6 bases not matched to a gene; V was cut back by 5 bases and J by 2 bases. As DNA, the CDR3 is TGCAGTGCTCTAGAAGGGGGCGGCAATCAGCCCCAGCATTTT. It is translated as CSALEGGGNQPQHF.

The chain uses TRBV12-3 or TRBV12-4 and TRBJ2-7; 10 bases are a match to TRBD2. The CDR3 extends over 16 amino acids. The junction had 11 bases not matched to a gene; V was cut back by 5 bases and J by 4 bases. CDR3 residues: CASSTSSGGFGYEQYF. CDR3 sequence (DNA): TGTGCCAGCAGTACCAGTAGCGGGGGGTTCGGGTACGAGCAGTACTTC.

The chain uses TRBV7-3 and TRBJ1-2; perhaps TRBD1 as D (6 bases). CDR3 length: 15 amino acids. CDR1 is SGHTA, CDR2 FQGTGA, per germline. The germline V and J ends were trimmed by 8 bases and 0 bases, with 16 bases remaining between them. CDR3 nucleotide sequence: TGTGCCAGCCACCCCACGGGACAAGCTAACTATGGCTACACCTTC. Translation: CASHPTGQANYGYTF. The entire variable domain, with the rest obtained from reference TRBV7-3 and TRBJ1-2, is as follows: GAGVSQTPSNKVTEKGKYVELRCDPISGHTALYWYRQSLGQGPEFLIYFQGTGAADDSGLPNDRFFAVRPEGSVSTLKIQRTERGDSAVYLCASHPTGQANYGYTFGSGTRLTVV.

The chain employs TRBV20-1 and TRBJ2-1, with a weak D call TRBD2 (6 bases). Trimming pared 5 bases from V and 10 bases from J, leaving 24 bases between. The CDR3 runs 15 residues. Germline CDR1 is DFQATT and CDR2 is SNEGSKA (reference sequence). The DNA for the CDR3 is TGCAGTGCTCCAAATAGCGGAAACTTCGGAGGGGAGCAGTTCTTC. Protein: CSAPNSGNFGGEQFF.

This clonotype was recorded once. The V and J genes are TRBV20-1 and TRBJ2-5, with 8 bases fitting TRBD2. Germline-derived CDR1 and CDR2 are DFQATT and SNEGSKA (reference sequence). Trimming removed 3 bases from V and 11 bases from J; junction bases left unmatched: 8. This CDR3 spans 12 amino acids. The chain's CDR3 is CSARASGGSQYF. The CDR3 DNA sequence: TGCAGTGCTAGGGCGAGCGGGGGTTCGCAGTACTTC.